A single TCR beta chain is shown here with its context. This clonotype was found a few times. The clone's antigen remains unknown. Base qualities are not provided; no much larger clone lies one nucleotide away. These data are taken from a study of identical twins (TCRdb year 2016). Background on the whole study: TCR alpha and beta repertoires from monozygotic twins, unrelated adults of various ages and cord blood were deep-sequenced to test whether fetal clonotypes persist. To rule out contamination, replicate twin experiments were performed at different times with different library preparation protocols.

Every donor in the study was a healthy Caucasian. The twin cohort comprised three pairs of female monozygotic twins, all aged roughly 18 to 30 years. The RNA used for TCR libraries was isolated from peripheral blood mononuclear cells. For this chain, trimming is 5 bases at the V end and 8 bases at the J end, and the number of junction bases without a gene match is 11. The germline V gene yields SGHTA for CDR1 and FQGTGA for CDR2. The CDR3 runs 16 residues from the cysteine to the phenylalanine. Solely the CDR3 DNA is kept, with 48 bases framed from the first base. Results the study describes overall, beyond this receptor: In monozygotic twins, out-of-frame TCR alpha sharing was systematically underestimated by recombination models, although the models agreed with sharing between unrelated individuals. Invariant T cells such as MAIT and iNKT could partly confound zero-insertion analyses, although diverse VJ usage argued against such confounding for most clonotypes. Compared with coincidental sharing between unrelated individuals, out-of-frame TCR alpha sequences shared between twins showed an excess of sequences with low generation probability. A weaker excess of twin sharing was found in beta out-of-frame sequences because the signal-to-noise ratio was lowered by fewer shared sequences. Because the same donors could not be followed over many years, conclusions were based on cross-sectional statistical analysis. Abundant cord blood beta clonotypes had fewer insertions, young adult naive repertoires showed a similar but weaker trend, and memory repertoires showed no such trend.

Preparation of the library involved 5' RACE. For sequencing, an Illumina HiSeq 2000 was employed. Template switching added a universal primer binding site, and the final cDNA carried a unique molecular identifier that allowed TCR cDNA molecules to be counted accurately. Specific primers in the conserved constant-segment region were used to synthesize first-strand cDNA for the TCR alpha and beta chains. To control for contamination, each cDNA library was double barcoded with a SMART-Mk sample barcode plus Illumina barcodes. TruSeq adapter sequences along with Illumina sample barcodes were introduced in two successive PCR steps. The TCR alpha and beta cDNA libraries were sequenced on the Illumina HiSeq platform using custom primers. The paper's data handling went like this. Unique molecular identifiers were extracted from raw reads with MiGEC, and CDR3 positions were determined with MiXCR. Recombination models were inferred per individual with the repgenHMM and IGoR tools using an EM algorithm. The analysis of shared clonotypes was done with the tcR package in R, with sharing normalized by the product of cloneset sizes. To study raw recombination free of thymic and clonal selection effects, out-of-frame nonproductive sequences were analyzed. In TCRdb, the public reads were trimmed at Q25 with fastp and aligned with MiXCR, with productive beta chains retained. All rows with the same CDR3 protein become a single entry with the most common DNA and genes. The V and J calls come from TCRdb's annotation, not from the publication. This sample is represented by 450,000 to 650,000 distinct CDR3 sequences; 9.6% of them were singletons. 2.5% to 3.5% of the sample is held by the ten biggest clonotypes.

These same records also appear under a second study, on yellow fever vaccine responses in identical twins. The second study, in turn, reports: The authors reported that the T cell response to vaccination in identical twins appeared partly convergent and partly personalized. In the study, vaccine-responding T cell clones were precisely tracked in identical twins.

The clonotype comes from a woman younger than 35 in good health. The V and J genes are TRBV7-3 and TRBJ2-1; TRBD2 fits 11 bases in the junction. The sequencing input was PBMCs. CDR3 loop: CASSPLAGGPLDEQFF. The sequenced DNA is TGTGCCAGCAGCCCCTTAGCGGGGGGGCCCTTAGATGAGCAGTTCTTC. The CDR3 plus the reference TRBV7-3 and TRBJ2-1 genes for the other parts give the full variable domain: GAGVSQTPSNKVTEKGKYVELRCDPISGHTALYWYRQSLGQGPEFLIYFQGTGAADDSGLPNDRFFAVRPEGSVSTLKIQRTERGDSAVYLCASSPLAGGPLDEQFFGPGTRLTVL.